Shown below are 25 T cell receptor beta chains from a single sample sequenced in a study of shared clonotypes between healthy human individuals. Clones were sequenced by immunoSEQ multiplex PCR, and TCRdb holds only the in-frame ones, with some missing. The data contain about 380,000 clones, about 96% of them seen just once; the ten biggest clones take up about 0.32%. Sequenced sample: memory CD8+ T cells sorted from blood. The subset is: CD45RO+ cells pooled with CCR7-negative TemRA cells. The receptors were gathered from a man aged 30 to 45 in good health.

The J gene is TRBJ2-7, the V gene TRBV7-9, with 10 bases lining up with TRBD1. Germline values: CDR1 SEHNR, CDR2 FQNEAQ (reference sequence). Unmatched junction bases numbered 7, after V lost 5 bases and J lost 3 bases. The CDR3 is 15 amino acids. The CDR3, as DNA: TGTGCCAGCAGCGCCCGGGACAGGGGCCTCTACGAGCAGTACTTC. This codes for CASSARDRGLYEQYF.

CDR3 region: CAWSVAGTSSPLHF. Here the CDR3 DNA reads TGTGCCTGGAGTGTAGCCGGTACCAGTTCACCCCTCCACTTT. The rearrangement links TRBV30 to TRBJ1-6; no firm D call. The CDR3 consists of 14 residues. Germline V gives CDR1 GTSNPN, CDR2 SVGIG (reference sequence). Trimming took off 0 bases at V and 9 bases at J, with 12 bases between the two ends. Together with reference TRBV30 and TRBJ1-6, the CDR3 gives the full variable domain: SQTIHQWPATLVQPVGSPLSLECTVEGTSNPNLYWYRQAAGRGLQLLFYSVGIGQISSEVPQNLSASRPQDRQFILSSKKLLLSDSGFYLCAWSVAGTSSPLHFGNGTRLTVT.

This clone appeared a single time. The genes are TRBV5-4 and TRBJ2-6; no definite D call. Trimming left V 4 bases short and J 1 base short, with 15 bases between. Germline CDR1 reads SGHNT; CDR2 reads YYREEE (reference sequence). CDR3 length: 17 residues. As DNA, the CDR3 is TGTGCCAGCAGCCCGAGCCTCAAACTGTCTGGGGCCAACGTCCTGACTTTC. Translation gives CASSPSLKLSGANVLTF.

The CDR3 sequence is CASSLAGASGEQYF. The CDR3 nucleotides are TGTGCCAGCAGCCTAGCGGGAGCCTCGGGGGAGCAGTACTTC. This chain connects TRBV9 to TRBJ2-7; 10 positions agree with TRBD2. J lost 7 bases, V lost 4 bases, and 8 bases had no gene match. The CDR3 runs 14 residues. CDR1 SGDLS and CDR2 YYNGEE come from the germline V gene.

The chain uses TRBV30 and TRBJ1-1; tentative D call: TRBD1 (6 bases). Trimming removed 7 bases at V and 0 bases at J, with 12 bases between. CDR1 GTSNPN and CDR2 SVGIG come from the germline V gene (reference sequence). The CDR3 is made up of 13 amino acids. The CDR3 coding sequence is TGTGCCTTGCAGACAGGAATGAACACTGAAGCTTTCTTT. It yields the protein CALQTGMNTEAFF.

This clone was picked up one time. The chain's CDR3 is CASSPPSGSPYF. DNA for the CDR3: TGCGCCAGCAGCCCACCTAGCGGGAGTCCGTATTTT. The V call is TRBV4-1, the J call TRBJ2-3, with 10 bases lining up with TRBD2. V trimming: 4 bases; J trimming: 14 bases; junction bases outside the gene matches: 6. CDR3 length equals 12 residues. In germline, CDR1 is MGHRA, CDR2 YSYEKL.

CDR3 in DNA: TGTGCCAGCAGCCCAGACAGGGTAACTAATGAAAAACTGTTTTTT. The encoded protein is CASSPDRVTNEKLFF. The chain employs TRBV7-8 and TRBJ1-4; TRBD1 matches at 7 bases. Trimming at V came to 5 bases and at J to 1 base, leaving 4 bases not matched to a gene. Germline-derived CDR1 and CDR2 are SGHVS and FQNEAQ. The CDR3 loop spans 15 amino acids.

The chain is built from TRBV9 and TRBJ2-5; unclear D gene. The CDR3 spans 15 residues. The V gene's germline CDR1 is SGDLS and CDR2 YYNGEE. V dropped 0 bases and J dropped 2 bases, with 11 bases sitting between them. The CDR3 nucleotides read TGTGCCAGCAGCGTAGTTGGCTCGTTACAAGAGACCCAGTACTTC. Translation: CASSVVGSLQETQYF.

The rearrangement links TRBV4-1 to TRBJ2-5; D gene unclear. This CDR3 is built from 14 residues. The germline V and J ends were trimmed by 1 base and 5 bases, with 11 bases remaining between them. Germline assignment: CDR1 MGHRA and CDR2 YSYEKL. The CDR3 DNA reads as TGCGCCAGCAGCCAAGTTAGCCTAGAGGAGACCCAGTACTTC. Residues: CASSQVSLEETQYF.

V usage is TRBV18 and J usage is TRBJ2-4; TRBD1 agrees at 10 bases. This CDR3 is built from 15 residues. Germline values: CDR1 KGHSH, CDR2 LQKENI. J was trimmed by 6 bases and V by 6 bases; bases with no gene match: 8. The CDR3 DNA reads as TGTGCCAGCTCCCTATCCGGGACAGGGGTAAACATTCAGTACTTC. Encoded protein: CASSLSGTGVNIQYF.

CDR3 protein: CASSLYKGSYGYTF. The CDR3, as DNA: TGTGCCAGCAGTTTATATAAGGGGTCGTATGGCTACACCTTC. The chain uses TRBV27 and TRBJ1-2, with D perhaps TRBD1 (5 bases). From germline, CDR1 is MNHEY and CDR2 SMNVEV (reference sequence). This CDR3 contains 14 residues. Deletions cut 1 base from V and 5 bases from J, with 11 bases between.

J is TRBJ2-4 and V is TRBV7-9; TRBD2 agrees at 7 bases. Germline CDR1 and CDR2: SEHNR and FQNEAQ (reference sequence). CDR3 length: 15 residues. With V trimmed by 4 bases and J by 8 bases, 11 bases remained unmatched. The CDR3 nucleotides are TGTGCCAGCAGCTCAATCGGACGGACTAGGGACATTCAGTACTTC. Its translation is CASSSIGRTRDIQYF.

The rearrangement uses TRBV5-6 and TRBJ1-2, with D possibly TRBD1 on 5 matching bases. The CDR3 extends over 14 amino acids. Germline values: CDR1 SGHDT, CDR2 YYEEEE. The V gene lost 4 bases and the J gene lost 4 bases, with 14 bases spanning the gap. The CDR3 reads CASSLGGFLYGYTF. The CDR3 region has the DNA TGTGCCAGCAGCCTCGGGGGGTTCCTCTATGGCTACACCTTC.

This clone was picked up one time. This chain links TRBV7-2 with TRBJ2-1, with D perhaps matching TRBD2 (6 bases). Germline V lookup: CDR1 SGHTA, CDR2 FQGNSA. This CDR3 is 16 amino acids long. V was shortened by 7 bases and J by 4 bases, with 20 bases between the two germline ends. The CDR3 nucleotides are TGTGCCAGCAAGATTATAAAGCGGGTACCGTACAATGAGCAGTTCTTC. Its protein product is CASKIIKRVPYNEQFF.

V gene TRBV6-6 combines with J gene TRBJ1-4; 8 positions agree with TRBD1. Germline CDR1 MNHNY, CDR2 SVGAGI (reference sequence). The trim removed 4 bases at V and 10 bases at J, leaving 11 bases unmatched. The CDR3 covers 15 residues. The CDR3 region has the DNA TGTGCCAGCAGTTGGCCCGACAGGGGAATAGGAAAACTGTTTTTT. Translation gives CASSWPDRGIGKLFF.

The chain recombines TRBV7-9 with TRBJ1-2, with D possibly TRBD1 on 5 matching bases. The CDR3 consists of 13 residues. Germline CDR1 and CDR2: SEHNR and FQNEAQ (reference sequence). Deletions cut 3 bases from V and 8 bases from J, with 13 bases between. The CDR3 sequence is CASSFYEGWGYTF. CDR3 in DNA: TGTGCCAGCAGCTTTTACGAGGGGTGGGGCTACACCTTC.

The rearrangement joins TRBV29-1 to TRBJ1-2; TRBD1 matches at 8 bases. V lost 3 bases and J lost 0; bases outside the gene matches: 6. Per the germline V gene, CDR1 is SQVTM and CDR2 is ANQGSEA. The CDR3 loop spans 15 amino acids. CDR3 protein: CSVDTGTGANYGYTF. As DNA, the CDR3 is TGCAGCGTTGATACCGGGACAGGAGCTAACTATGGCTACACCTTC.

This chain links TRBV7-2 with TRBJ1-2; maybe TRBD1 (6 bases). CDR1 is SGHTA, CDR2 FQGNSA, per germline. The CDR3 totals 14 residues. V was cut by 3 bases and J by 4 bases, with 12 bases left in between. For the CDR3, the DNA is TGTGCCAGCAGCTTTCAGGGGACTAGCTATGGCTACACCTTC. Translating gives CASSFQGTSYGYTF. Drawing the rest from reference TRBV7-2 and TRBJ1-2, the complete variable domain is GAGVSQSPSNKVTEKGKDVELRCDPISGHTALYWYRQSLGQGLEFLIYFQGNSAPDKSGLPSDRFSAERTGGSVSTLTIQRTQQEDSAVYLCASSFQGTSYGYTFGSGTRLTVV.

As regards this clone: Germline and junction disagree at one end, which may indicate a read error. The DNA of the CDR3 is TGTGCCAGTAGAATAGGGGCGGGAGGGACAGATACGCAGTATTTT. Amino acid sequence: CASRIGAGGTDTQYF. The chain joins TRBV19 to TRBJ2-3, with TRBD2 matching 9 bases. Germline V gene sequence: CDR1 LNHDA, CDR2 SQIVND (reference sequence). The CDR3 is made up of 15 amino acids.

This chain uses TRBV5-1 with TRBJ2-1; D uncertain. The CDR3 contains 15 residues. CDR1 is SGHRS and CDR2 is YFSETQ in the germline V gene. Deletions cut 4 bases from V and 4 bases from J, with 15 bases between. CDR3 nucleotides: TGCGCCAGCAGCCTAACCGGGCCCAATTACAATGAGCAGTTCTTC. It translates to CASSLTGPNYNEQFF.

Written as DNA, the CDR3 is TGTGCCAGCAGCTTAGCGGGGAGCACAGATACGCAGTATTTT. Translated, it gives CASSLAGSTDTQYF. The J gene is TRBJ2-3, the V gene TRBV11-3; weak D call: TRBD2 (5 bases). This CDR3 comprises 14 residues. Trimming took off 1 base at V and 0 bases at J, with 5 bases between the two ends. In germline, CDR1 is SGHNT, CDR2 YENEEA. The variable domain in full, with the rest retrieved from reference TRBV11-3 and TRBJ2-3, is EAGVVQSPRYKIIEKKQPVAFWCNPISGHNTLYWYLQNLGQGPELLIRYENEEAVDDSQLPKDRFSAERLKGVDSTLKIQPAELGDSAVYLCASSLAGSTDTQYFGPGTRLTVL.

The genes are TRBV10-3 and TRBJ2-5; no clear D gene. The length of the CDR3 is 12 residues. V gave up 8 bases and J gave up 5 bases, with 12 bases separating them. Looked up from germline, CDR1 is ENHRY and CDR2 is SYGVKD. CDR3 in DNA: TGTGCCATCGGGATGGCGTGGGAGACCCAGTACTTC. It encodes CAIGMAWETQYF.

The genes are TRBV18 and TRBJ2-7; D remains unclear. The CDR3 is 12 amino acids. Trimming removed 6 bases from V and 4 bases from J, with 10 bases in between. CDR1 and CDR2 (germline): KGHSH, LQKENI. The CDR3 spells CASSAAVYEQYF. The CDR3 DNA reads TGTGCCAGCTCCGCCGCGGTGTACGAGCAGTACTTC.

The CDR3 DNA reads as TGTGCCAGCCGGACCGGGACTAGCGGGAGAGATACGCAGTATTTT. Protein: CASRTGTSGRDTQYF. The chain carries TRBV28 and TRBJ2-3, with 14 bases identical to TRBD2. Germline CDR1 is MDHEN and CDR2 is SYDVKM. V was pared by 8 bases and J by 5 bases, with 6 bases of the junction left unmatched. This CDR3 is built from 15 residues.

This rearrangement joins TRBV18 to TRBJ2-3; 7 bases fit TRBD1. V shed 6 bases and J 3 bases; nucleotides not matched to a gene: 12. CDR1 and CDR2 from the germline V gene are KGHSH and LQKENI. CDR3 size: 16 residues. CDR3 loop: CASSHNSGGRTDTQYF. The CDR3 bases are TGTGCCAGCTCGCACAATTCAGGGGGAAGGACAGATACGCAGTATTTT.